A single sample is the source of the 26 T cell receptor beta chains below, sequenced in a study of shared clonotypes between healthy human individuals. Here immunoSEQ multiplex PCR was the method, and the copy in TCRdb shows in-frame clones only, minus some. The sample lists 950,000 to 1,100,000 clones, about 75% seen once, with around 1.5% in the top ten. Input material: memory CD4+ T cells sorted from blood. Regarding subset: CD45RA-negative fraction. The source of these receptors is a young man in good health.

CDR3 DNA sequence: TGTGCCAGCAGTGAAACGGGGCTCTATGGCTACACCTTC. Translated: CASSETGLYGYTF. The chain recombines TRBV6-1 with TRBJ1-2; a possible D gene is TRBD1 (5 bases). The germline CDR1 and CDR2 sequences are MNHNS and SASEGT. Between the trimmed V and J ends, which lost 2 bases and 4 bases, there was a span of 8 bases. This CDR3 is 13 amino acids long.

CDR3 residues: CASSLGGQGSNQPQHF. For the CDR3, the DNA is TGTGCCAGCAGCTTAGGGGGACAGGGCAGCAATCAGCCCCAGCATTTT. V and J are TRBV13 and TRBJ1-5; 9 positions match TRBD1. CDR3 size: 16 residues. The J segment lost 1 base and the V segment lost 0 bases, leaving 1 base of the junction unmatched. Germline V gives CDR1 PRHDT, CDR2 FYEKMQ (reference sequence).

This clone was picked up a small number of times. The V and J genes are TRBV5-4 and TRBJ2-5, with 13 bases that match TRBD2. After removal of 3 bases from V and 6 bases from J, the junction contained 8 bases not matched to a gene. The CDR3 covers 16 residues. The germline CDR1 and CDR2 sequences are SGHNT and YYREEE (reference sequence). The CDR3 sequence is CASSSGGTSGTKTQYF. In DNA, the CDR3 is TGTGCCAGCAGCTCGGGGGGGACTAGCGGGACGAAGACCCAGTACTTC. Complete variable domain (other parts from reference TRBV5-4 and TRBJ2-5): ETGVTQSPTHLIKTRGQQVTLRCSSQSGHNTVSWYQQALGQGPQFIFQYYREEENGRGNFPPRFSGLQFPNYSSELNVNALELDDSALYLCASSSGGTSGTKTQYFGPGTRLLVL.

The genes are TRBV30 and TRBJ1-6; TRBD1 matches 8 bases. V shed 4 bases, J shed 8 bases, and the junction held 4 bases outside the gene matches. Germline V gene sequence: CDR1 GTSNPN, CDR2 SVGIG (reference sequence). The CDR3 contains 13 residues. The CDR3 DNA sequence: TGTGCCTGGAACCGGGACAGGTATTCACCCCTCCACTTT. Its protein is CAWNRDRYSPLHF.

The chain links TRBV11-2 to TRBJ2-6; 7 nucleotides align to TRBD2. The germline V gene encodes CDR1 SGHAT and CDR2 FQNNGV. Trimming cost V 6 bases and J 0 bases; bases outside gene matches: 11. The CDR3 spans 18 residues. The CDR3 sequence: CASRPGRGGSSGANVLTF. In DNA form, the CDR3 reads TGTGCCAGCAGGCCGGGACGGGGAGGGAGCTCTGGGGCCAACGTCCTGACTTTC.

This chain connects TRBV4-1 to TRBJ2-2, with D perhaps TRBD1 (5 bases). V lost 4 bases and J 2 bases, leaving 14 bases between the germline ends. This CDR3 has 16 residues. From germline, CDR1 is MGHRA and CDR2 YSYEKL. The CDR3 is CASSPSQVANTGELFF. The CDR3 DNA sequence: TGCGCCAGCAGCCCATCACAGGTGGCAAACACCGGGGAGCTGTTTTTT.

This clone was seen just once. The gene calls are TRBV11-2 and TRBJ2-7; 7 nucleotides align to TRBD1. This CDR3 has 13 amino acids. Trimming at V came to 6 bases and at J to 2 bases, leaving 4 bases not matched to a gene. CDR1 and CDR2 (germline): SGHAT, FQNNGV. CDR3 region: CASSDRDAYEQYF. As DNA, the CDR3 is TGTGCCAGCAGTGACAGGGATGCCTACGAGCAGTACTTC.

This chain connects TRBV30 to TRBJ2-2; D not certain. The CDR3 totals 14 residues. The ends were cut back, 4 bases at V and 4 bases at J, with 13 bases in the middle. In germline, CDR1 is GTSNPN, CDR2 SVGIG (reference sequence). The CDR3 protein is CAWTSRAPTGELFF. As DNA, the CDR3 is TGTGCCTGGACCTCCCGGGCGCCCACCGGGGAGCTGTTTTTT. Full variable domain (missing parts from reference TRBV30 and TRBJ2-2): SQTIHQWPATLVQPVGSPLSLECTVEGTSNPNLYWYRQAAGRGLQLLFYSVGIGQISSEVPQNLSASRPQDRQFILSSKKLLLSDSGFYLCAWTSRAPTGELFFGEGSRLTVL.

A remark on this clone: Different DNA sequences within this sample yield the same CDR3. This chain connects TRBV6-5 to TRBJ1-5; D remains unclear. This CDR3 region has 16 residues. Germline V gene lookup returns CDR1 MNHEY and CDR2 SVGAGI. V shed 0 bases and J shed 0 bases, with 9 bases lying between them. The CDR3 loop reads CASSYSPADSNQPQHF. The CDR3 region has the DNA TGTGCCAGCAGTTACTCCCCCGCAGATAGCAATCAGCCCCAGCATTTT.

J is TRBJ2-1 and V is TRBV6-5, with TRBD1 as a possible D gene (5 bases). Per the germline V gene, CDR1 is MNHEY and CDR2 is SVGAGI. CDR3 length: 16 amino acids. Between the trimmed V and J ends, which lost 4 bases and 0 bases, there was a span of 13 bases. CDR3: CASSSGYRSSYNEQFF. CDR3 nucleotide sequence: TGTGCCAGCAGTTCAGGGTACCGGAGCTCCTACAATGAGCAGTTCTTC.

This clone came up a few times. V and J are TRBV9 and TRBJ2-3, with a tentative D call TRBD2 (6 bases). The ends were cut back, 0 bases at V and 5 bases at J, with 16 bases in the middle. The CDR3 is 16 residues long. Germline CDR1 SGDLS, CDR2 YYNGEE. The CDR3 DNA sequence: TGTGCCAGCAGCGTAGGGCGGGGAAGTTTGCTAGATACGCAGTATTTT. This gives the protein CASSVGRGSLLDTQYF.

The V gene is TRBV10-3, the J gene TRBJ1-2, with 7 positions matching TRBD1. The V and J ends lost 6 bases and 1 base, in that order; junction bases with no gene match: 11. Germline loops: CDR1 ENHRY, CDR2 SYGVKD. The CDR3 spans 16 residues. In DNA, the CDR3 is TGTGCCATCAGCTCTTACCGGGACAGTCTTAACTATGGCTACACCTTC. This sequence encodes CAISSYRDSLNYGYTF.

The rearrangement uses TRBV4-1 and TRBJ2-7, with D possibly being TRBD1 (6 bases). Trimming pared 2 bases from V and 2 bases from J, leaving 13 bases between. Germline-derived CDR1 and CDR2 are MGHRA and YSYEKL. The CDR3 is made up of 15 amino acids. The CDR3 protein is CASSQSPGVTYEQYF. CDR3 in DNA: TGCGCCAGCAGCCAAAGTCCAGGGGTGACCTACGAGCAGTACTTC.

The chain recombines TRBV19 with TRBJ1-4; 7 bases are shared with TRBD1. The germline V gene encodes CDR1 LNHDA and CDR2 SQIVND (reference sequence). The V gene end was trimmed by 9 bases and the J gene end by 4 bases; junction bases not matched to a gene: 14. This CDR3 region has 16 residues. CDR3 DNA: TGTGCCAGCAAGACGGGACAGAGGCAAAGTAATGAAAAACTGTTTTTT. Translated: CASKTGQRQSNEKLFF. Together with reference TRBV19 and TRBJ1-4, the CDR3 gives the full variable domain: DGGITQSPKYLFRKEGQNVTLSCEQNLNHDAMYWYRQDPGQGLRLIYYSQIVNDFQKGDIAEGYSVSREKKESFPLTVTSAQKNPTAFYLCASKTGQRQSNEKLFFGSGTQLSVL.

This clone was detected once. The V and J genes are TRBV7-2 and TRBJ1-3; TRBD1 matches 9 bases. CDR1 and CDR2 (germline): SGHTA, FQGNSA. This CDR3 region has 18 residues. The junction had 14 bases not matched to a gene; V was cut back by 5 bases and J by 3 bases. Here the CDR3 reads CASSPRPLGTGNGNTIYF. The CDR3 DNA reads TGTGCCAGCAGCCCTCGCCCCCTCGGGACAGGGAATGGAAACACCATATATTTT.

As for this clone: One end of the junction is discordant with germline, which a read error may explain. The chain uses TRBV5-4 and TRBJ2-3; D uncertain. The CDR3 is 14 amino acids. CDR1 and CDR2 from the germline V gene are SGHNT and YYREEE (reference sequence). CDR3 DNA: TGCGCCAGCAGCCAAATGCAGCCGCTCACACTGCAGTATTTT. It yields the protein CASSQMQPLTLQYF.

As to this clone: Just one base apart from a much larger clone, this may be a read error. Other DNA sequences in this sample translate to the same CDR3. The chain employs TRBV10-3 and TRBJ2-7; maybe TRBD2 (5 bases). The CDR3 has 10 residues. From germline, CDR1 is ENHRY and CDR2 SYGVKD. The CDR3 is CATEGDEQYF. CDR3 in DNA: TGTGCCACCGAGGGAGACGAACAGTACTTC.

The rearrangement joins TRBV18 to TRBJ2-7; 8 nucleotides line up with TRBD1. The CDR3 runs to 15 residues. With 3 bases clipped from V and 4 bases from J, the junction kept 8 bases outside the gene matches. Germline CDR1 is KGHSH and CDR2 is LQKENI. The CDR3 DNA follows: TGTGCCAGCTCACCGGACAGGGCAATCTGGTACGAGCAGTACTTC. Encoded protein: CASSPDRAIWYEQYF.

The J gene is TRBJ2-5, the V gene TRBV2; 9 bases match TRBD2. J was trimmed by 7 bases and V by 0 bases; bases with no gene match: 9. Germline CDR1 is SNHLY and CDR2 is FYNNEI. The CDR3 sequence is 16 residues long. The CDR3 DNA is TGTGCCAGCAGTGAAGCGCGGGCGGGGGGGCTCGGGACCCAGTACTTC. It is translated as CASSEARAGGLGTQYF.

The chain employs TRBV4-1 and TRBJ2-1; TRBD2 matches at 7 bases. The CDR3 spans 17 residues. The germline V gene has CDR1 MGHRA and CDR2 YSYEKL. With 1 base clipped from V and 7 bases from J, the junction kept 13 bases outside the gene matches. The CDR3 is CASSQGALSGKGNEQFF. The CDR3 coding sequence is TGCGCCAGCAGCCAAGGGGCCTTAAGCGGGAAAGGGAATGAGCAGTTCTTC.

The J gene is TRBJ2-2, the V gene TRBV28; 9 bases align to TRBD1. The J segment lost 2 bases and the V segment lost 6 bases, leaving 7 bases of the junction unmatched. Per the germline V gene, CDR1 is MDHEN and CDR2 is SYDVKM. This CDR3 has 16 residues. This CDR3 is CASRAGTGRNTGELFF. In DNA form, the CDR3 reads TGTGCCAGCAGGGCCGGGACAGGGAGAAACACCGGGGAGCTGTTTTTT.

This clone was recorded at least ten times. This rearrangement joins TRBV19 to TRBJ2-3, with 7 bases identical to TRBD1. CDR1 and CDR2 from the germline V gene are LNHDA and SQIVND (reference sequence). The CDR3 sequence is 14 residues long. V shed 7 bases, J shed 3 bases, and the junction held 7 bases outside the gene matches. CDR3: CASNKGAKTDTQYF. The DNA for the CDR3 is TGTGCCAGTAATAAGGGGGCGAAGACAGATACGCAGTATTTT.

This chain connects TRBV6-5 to TRBJ1-2; TRBD1 matches at 12 bases. CDR3 length: 16 residues. Germline V CDR1 and CDR2: MNHEY, SVGAGI. V lost 2 bases and J lost 8; bases outside the gene matches: 9. The CDR3: CASSYLPGQGAQGYTF. The CDR3 DNA sequence: TGTGCCAGCAGTTACCTTCCGGGACAGGGGGCGCAAGGCTACACCTTC.

The rearrangement joins TRBV5-1 to TRBJ2-7; the match to TRBD1 covers 9 bases. The CDR3 loop spans 15 amino acids. V lost 0 bases, J lost 5 bases, and 6 bases stayed unmatched. Germline V CDR1 and CDR2: SGHRS, YFSETQ. Here the CDR3 DNA reads TGCGCCAGCAGCTTGGAGGGGACAGGGACAAACGAGCAGTACTTC. Its protein is CASSLEGTGTNEQYF.

This chain joins TRBV25-1 and TRBJ1-2, with D hard to call. Germline CDR1 MGHDK, CDR2 SYGVNS. This CDR3 has 14 residues. V was shortened by 2 bases and J by 2 bases, with 9 bases between the two germline ends. CDR3 coding DNA: TGTGCCAGCAGTGAACCGGGATTGAACTATGGCTACACCTTC. Its translation is CASSEPGLNYGYTF.

This chain connects TRBV10-3 to TRBJ1-2, with TRBD1 as a possible D gene (5 bases). Germline CDR1 and CDR2: ENHRY and SYGVKD. The V gene lost 0 bases and the J gene lost 8 bases, with 13 bases spanning the gap. The CDR3 sequence is 14 residues long. The CDR3 nucleotides read TGTGCCATCAGTGAGTCGAGAGGGGCGGACGGCTACACCTTC. Its translation is CAISESRGADGYTF.